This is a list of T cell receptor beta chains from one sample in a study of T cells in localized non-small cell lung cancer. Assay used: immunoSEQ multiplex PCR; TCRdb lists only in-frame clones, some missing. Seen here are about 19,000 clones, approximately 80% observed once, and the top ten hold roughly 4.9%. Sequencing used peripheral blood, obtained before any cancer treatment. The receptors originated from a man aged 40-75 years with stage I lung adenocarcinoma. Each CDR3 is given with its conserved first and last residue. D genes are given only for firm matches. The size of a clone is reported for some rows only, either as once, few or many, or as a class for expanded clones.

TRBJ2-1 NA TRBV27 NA TGTGCCAGCAGTTTAGCCAGCGGGCCTCTCAATGAGCAGTTCTTC CASSLASGPLNEQFF
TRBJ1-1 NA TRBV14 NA TGTGCCAGCAGCCAAGGGGTGAACACTGAAGCTTTCTTT CASSQGVNTEAFF
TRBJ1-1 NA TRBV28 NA TGTGCCAGCAGTTTATCGGCGGGGGCCGGGTCTTTCTTT CASSLSAGAGSFF
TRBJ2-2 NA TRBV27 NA TGTGCCAGCAGTCCTAGCAGAAGGCTCGGTAGTACCGGGGAGCTGTTTTTT CASSPSRRLGSTGELFF
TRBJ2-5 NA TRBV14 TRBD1 TGTGCCAGCAGCCTCTCGGACAGGGGACGAGAGACCCAGTACTTC CASSLSDRGRETQYF
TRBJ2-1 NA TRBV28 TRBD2 TGTGCCAGCAGACCCACGCGGGGGACGAATGAGCAGTTCTTC CASRPTRGTNEQFF
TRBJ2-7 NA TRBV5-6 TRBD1 TGTGCCAGCAGCCAGGACAGGGGGCTAAACGAGCAGTACTTC CASSQDRGLNEQYF
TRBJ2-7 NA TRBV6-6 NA TGTGCCAGCAGTAGACCAGGGGGGCGCTACGAGCAGTACTTC CASSRPGGRYEQYF
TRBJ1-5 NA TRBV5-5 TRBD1 TGTGCCAGCAGCCCGACAGGGCCCATGGGGGATCAGCCCCAGCATTTT CASSPTGPMGDQPQHF
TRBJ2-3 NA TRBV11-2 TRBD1 TGTGCCAGCAGAAGTCCGGGACAGGGAATGGCAGATACGCAGTATTTT CASRSPGQGMADTQYF
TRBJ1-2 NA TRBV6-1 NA TGTGCCAGCAGTGCGCAAAGGGGTAGCAACTATGGCTACACCTTC CASSAQRGSNYGYTF
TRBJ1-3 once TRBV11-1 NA TGTGCCAGCAGCTCCTACCGGTCGAACACCATATATTTT CASSSYRSNTIYF
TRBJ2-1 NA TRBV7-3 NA TGTGCCAGCAGCTCGCCCGACAGGAACCCCTACAATGAGCAGTTCTTC CASSSPDRNPYNEQFF
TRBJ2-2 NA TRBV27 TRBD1 TGTGCCAGCAGTTTAGGGACAGGGAACACCGGGGAGCTGTTTTTT CASSLGTGNTGELFF
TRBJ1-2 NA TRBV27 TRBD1 TGTGCCAGCAGTGCTAGACAGGGCCTTGGCTACACCTTC CASSARQGLGYTF
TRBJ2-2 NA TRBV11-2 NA TGTGCCAGCAGCTTCTGGGGGAGGAAGGGCGGGGAGCTGTTTTTT CASSFWGRKGGELFF
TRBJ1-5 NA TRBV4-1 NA TGCGCCAGCAGCCAAGTGGGTGGGGCGAATCAGCCCCAGCATTTT CASSQVGGANQPQHF
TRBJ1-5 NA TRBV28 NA TGTGCCAGCAGTTTGAGGGGGTTCAATCAGCCCCAGCATTTT CASSLRGFNQPQHF
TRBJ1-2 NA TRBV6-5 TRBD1 TGTGCCAGCAGTTACTCGGGACAGGGAGAAGGCTACACCTTC CASSYSGQGEGYTF
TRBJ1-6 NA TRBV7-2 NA TGTGCCAGCAGCCCCCGTTCGGGGCTGGATTCACCCCTCCACTTT CASSPRSGLDSPLHF
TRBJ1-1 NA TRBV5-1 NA TGCGCCAGCCGCGGTAAGACAGTGAACACTGAAGCTTTCTTT CASRGKTVNTEAFF
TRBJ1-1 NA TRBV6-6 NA TGTGCCAGCAGTTACGGATCGCCTGAAGCTTTCTTT CASSYGSPEAFF
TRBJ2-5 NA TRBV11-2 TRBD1 TGTGCCAGCAGCTTAGGAGGGACAGGGGGTCGAGAGACCCAGTACTTC CASSLGGTGGRETQYF
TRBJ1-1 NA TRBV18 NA TGTGCCAGCTCACCACAACGGCAGAACACTGAAGCTTTCTTT CASSPQRQNTEAFF
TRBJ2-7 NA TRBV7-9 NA TGTGCCAGCAGCTCCCGACTAGACGGCCTCTACGAGCAGTACTTC CASSSRLDGLYEQYF
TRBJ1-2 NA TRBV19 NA TGTGCCAGTAGTATTTATGAACGGAAGAAGGGTAGAGGTAACTATGGCTACACCTTC CASSIYERKKGRGNYGYTF
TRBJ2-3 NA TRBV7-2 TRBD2 TGTGCCAGCAGCTTAAATAGCGGGGGCTGGGGCACAGATACGCAGTATTTT CASSLNSGGWGTDTQYF
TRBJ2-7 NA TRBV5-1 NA TGCGCCAGCACGCCCCTCGGGACCCAAAACAGGCAGTACTTC CASTPLGTQNRQYF
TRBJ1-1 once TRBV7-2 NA TGTGCCAGCAGCTCCAATTTTGGGCCGGGCACTGAAGCTTTCTTT CASSSNFGPGTEAFF
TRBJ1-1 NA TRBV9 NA TGTGCCAGCAGGCTAATTACTCACGAAACTGAAGCTTTCTTT CASRLITHETEAFF
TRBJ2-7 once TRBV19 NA TGTGCCAGTAGTATAGAGTGGCGGTCGGACGAGCAGTACTTC CASSIEWRSDEQYF
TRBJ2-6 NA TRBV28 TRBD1 TGTGCCAGCAGTACAACCGGGACAGACTTCAATTCTGGGGCCAACGTCCTGACTTTC CASSTTGTDFNSGANVLTF
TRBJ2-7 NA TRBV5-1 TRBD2 TGCGCCAGCAGCTGGGTTCGGGGACTAGCGCTCCACGAGCAGTACTTC CASSWVRGLALHEQYF
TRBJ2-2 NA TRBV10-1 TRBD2 TGCGCCAGCAGTGAATTTAGCGGGGGGCTCACGAACACCGGGGAGCTGTTTTTT CASSEFSGGLTNTGELFF
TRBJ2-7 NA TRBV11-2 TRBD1 TGTGCCAGCAGCTTAGAAGGGGGCAACCACGAGCAGTACTTC CASSLEGGNHEQYF
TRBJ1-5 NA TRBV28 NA TGTGCCAGCAGTTACAGCTACGACGGGGGACAGCCCCAGCATTTT CASSYSYDGGQPQHF
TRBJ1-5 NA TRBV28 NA TGTGCCAGCAGTGGGATACCCCATCAGCCCCAGCATTTT CASSGIPHQPQHF
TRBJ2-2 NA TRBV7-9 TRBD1 TGTGCCAGCAGCTTAGATCGAACAGGGGACCGCGGGGAGCTGTTTTTT CASSLDRTGDRGELFF
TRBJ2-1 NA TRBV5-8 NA TGTGCCAGCAGCTCTCGGGGGGCCGCCTACAATGAGCAGTTCTTC CASSSRGAAYNEQFF